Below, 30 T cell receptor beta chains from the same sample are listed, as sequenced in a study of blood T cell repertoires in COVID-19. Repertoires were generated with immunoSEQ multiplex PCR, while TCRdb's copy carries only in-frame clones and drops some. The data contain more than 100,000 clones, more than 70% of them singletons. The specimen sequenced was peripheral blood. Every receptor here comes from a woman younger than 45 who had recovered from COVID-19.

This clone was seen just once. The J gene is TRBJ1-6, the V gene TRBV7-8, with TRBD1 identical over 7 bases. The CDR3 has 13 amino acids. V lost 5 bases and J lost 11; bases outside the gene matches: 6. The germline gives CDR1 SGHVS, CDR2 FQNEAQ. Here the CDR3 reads CASSRDRGAPLHF. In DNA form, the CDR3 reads TGTGCCAGCAGCCGGGACAGAGGAGCACCCCTCCACTTT.

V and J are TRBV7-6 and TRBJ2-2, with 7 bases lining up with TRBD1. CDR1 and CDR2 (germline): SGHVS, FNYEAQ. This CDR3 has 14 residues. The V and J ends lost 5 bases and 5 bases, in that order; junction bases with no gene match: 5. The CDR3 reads CASSILRGTGELFF. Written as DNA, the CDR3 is TGTGCCAGCAGCATACTCAGGGGGACCGGGGAGCTGTTTTTT.

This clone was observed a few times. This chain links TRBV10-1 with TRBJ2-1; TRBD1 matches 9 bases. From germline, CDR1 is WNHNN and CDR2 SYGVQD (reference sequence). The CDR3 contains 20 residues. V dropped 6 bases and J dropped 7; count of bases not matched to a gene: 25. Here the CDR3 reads CASRINRDRESGLGRNEQFF. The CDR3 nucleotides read TGCGCCAGCAGAATCAACCGGGACAGGGAGTCCGGCCTGGGGCGGAATGAGCAGTTCTTC.

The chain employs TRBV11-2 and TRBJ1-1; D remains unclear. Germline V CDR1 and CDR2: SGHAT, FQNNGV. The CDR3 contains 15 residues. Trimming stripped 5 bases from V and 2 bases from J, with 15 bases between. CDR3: CASSQNTIKNTEAFF. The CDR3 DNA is TGTGCCAGCAGCCAAAACACTATCAAAAACACTGAAGCTTTCTTT.

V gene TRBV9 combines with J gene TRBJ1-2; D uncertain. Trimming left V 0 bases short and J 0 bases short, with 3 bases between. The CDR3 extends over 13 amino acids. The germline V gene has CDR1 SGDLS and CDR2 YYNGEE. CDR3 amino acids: CASSVAANYGYTF. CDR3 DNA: TGTGCCAGCAGCGTAGCCGCTAACTATGGCTACACCTTC.

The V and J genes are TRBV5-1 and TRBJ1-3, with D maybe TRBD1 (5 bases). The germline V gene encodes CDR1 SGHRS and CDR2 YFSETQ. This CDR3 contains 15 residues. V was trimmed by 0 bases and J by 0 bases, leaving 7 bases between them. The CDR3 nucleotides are TGCGCCAGCAGCTTGGCCGACAGCTCTGGAAACACCATATATTTT. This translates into CASSLADSSGNTIYF.

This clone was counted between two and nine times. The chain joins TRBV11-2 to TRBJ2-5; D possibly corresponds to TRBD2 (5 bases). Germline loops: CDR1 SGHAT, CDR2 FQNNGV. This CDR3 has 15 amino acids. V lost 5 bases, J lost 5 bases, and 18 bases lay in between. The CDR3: CASSQNPERRETQYF. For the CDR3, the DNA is TGTGCCAGCAGCCAAAACCCGGAGAGGAGGGAGACCCAGTACTTC.

The CDR3 DNA sequence: TGTGCCAGCAGCCAAGTCCTAGCGGGGGGGAACAATGAGCAGTTCTTC. Its translation: CASSQVLAGGNNEQFF. This rearrangement joins TRBV3-1 (or the pseudogene TRBV3-2) to TRBJ2-1; 12 nucleotides align to TRBD2. V dropped 1 base and J dropped 5; count of bases not matched to a gene: 3. The CDR3 has 16 residues. Germline CDR1 LGHDT, CDR2 YNNKEL (reference sequence).

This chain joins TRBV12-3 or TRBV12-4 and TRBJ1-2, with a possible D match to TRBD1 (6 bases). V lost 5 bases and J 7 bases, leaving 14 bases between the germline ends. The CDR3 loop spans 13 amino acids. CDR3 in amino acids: CASSLSGAGGYTF. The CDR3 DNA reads TGTGCCAGCAGTCTCTCAGGGGCGGGTGGCTACACCTTC.

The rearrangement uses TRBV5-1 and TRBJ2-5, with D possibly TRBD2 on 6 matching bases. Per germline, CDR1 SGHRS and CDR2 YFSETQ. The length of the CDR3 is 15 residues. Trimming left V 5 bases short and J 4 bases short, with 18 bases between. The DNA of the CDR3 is TGCGCCAGCAGGAGTCTGCCGGGAGAAAGAGAGACCCAGTACTTC. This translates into CASRSLPGERETQYF.

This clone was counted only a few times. CDR3 nucleotides: TGCGCCAGCAGCCTCGGACTAGCGGGAGCAGGGGGGGAGCTGTTTTTT. Translating gives CASSLGLAGAGGELFF. This chain joins TRBV5-1 and TRBJ2-2; 13 nucleotides line up with TRBD2. Trimming took 4 bases from V and 8 from J; bases not matched to a gene: 8. Germline V lookup: CDR1 SGHRS, CDR2 YFSETQ. CDR3 length equals 16 residues.

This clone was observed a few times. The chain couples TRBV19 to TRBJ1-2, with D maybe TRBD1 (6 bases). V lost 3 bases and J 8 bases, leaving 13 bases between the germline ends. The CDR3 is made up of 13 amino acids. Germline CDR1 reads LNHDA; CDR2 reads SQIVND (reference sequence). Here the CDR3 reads CASSMSGEKGYTF. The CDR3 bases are TGTGCCAGTAGTATGTCAGGGGAGAAGGGCTACACCTTC.

The CDR3 sequence is CASSPGNEQFF. The CDR3 DNA reads as TGTGCCAGCAGTCCAGGGAATGAGCAGTTCTTC. The chain recombines TRBV14 with TRBJ2-1, with a tentative D call TRBD1 (5 bases). This CDR3 is built from 11 residues. The V gene's germline CDR1 is SGHDN and CDR2 FVKESK. Trimming shortened V by 6 bases and J by 7 bases, and 7 bases separated the two germline ends. Looking up the rest from reference TRBV14 and TRBJ2-1 gives the full variable domain: EAGVTQFPSHSVIEKGQTVTLRCDPISGHDNLYWYRRVMGKEIKFLLHFVKESKQDESGMPNNRFLAERTGGTYSTLKVQPAELEDSGVYFCASSPGNEQFFGPGTRLTVL.

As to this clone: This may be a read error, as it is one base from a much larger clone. The CDR3 sequence: CASSLAGSGTGELFF. CDR3 DNA: TGTGCCAGCAGCTTAGCGGGGAGCGGCACCGGGGAGCTGTTTTTT. V and J are TRBV11-3 and TRBJ2-2, with D possibly matching TRBD2 (5 bases). CDR3 length: 15 amino acids. V lost 1 base to trimming and J lost 4 bases, with 10 bases between them. Germline CDR1 and CDR2: SGHNT and YENEEA.

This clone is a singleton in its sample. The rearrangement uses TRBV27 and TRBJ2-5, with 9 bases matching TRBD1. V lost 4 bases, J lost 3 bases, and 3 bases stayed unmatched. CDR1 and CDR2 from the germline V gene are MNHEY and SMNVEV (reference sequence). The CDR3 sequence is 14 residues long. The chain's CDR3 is CASSWTGVEETQYF. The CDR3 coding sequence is TGTGCCAGCAGTTGGACAGGGGTTGAAGAGACCCAGTACTTC.

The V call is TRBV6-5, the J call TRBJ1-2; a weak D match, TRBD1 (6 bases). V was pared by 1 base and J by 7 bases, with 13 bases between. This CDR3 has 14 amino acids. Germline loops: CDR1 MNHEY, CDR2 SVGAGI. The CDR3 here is CASSYLGGAFGYTF. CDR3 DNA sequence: TGTGCCAGCAGTTACTTAGGGGGAGCCTTTGGCTACACCTTC.

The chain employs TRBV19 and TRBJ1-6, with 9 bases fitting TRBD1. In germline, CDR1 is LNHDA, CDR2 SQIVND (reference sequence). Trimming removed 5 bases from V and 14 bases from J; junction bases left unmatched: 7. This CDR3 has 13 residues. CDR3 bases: TGTGCCAGTAGTTCCGGACAGGGGATGTCCCTCCACTTT. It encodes CASSSGQGMSLHF.

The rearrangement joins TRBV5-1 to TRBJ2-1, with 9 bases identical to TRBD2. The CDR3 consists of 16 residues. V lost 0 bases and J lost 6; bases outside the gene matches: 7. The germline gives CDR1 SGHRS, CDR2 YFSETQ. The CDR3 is CASSLGVAGALNEQFF. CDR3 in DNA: TGCGCCAGCAGCTTGGGGGTAGCGGGAGCACTCAATGAGCAGTTCTTC. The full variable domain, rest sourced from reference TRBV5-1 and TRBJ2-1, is KAGVTQTPRYLIKTRGQQVTLSCSPISGHRSVSWYQQTPGQGLQFLFEYFSETQRNKGNFPGRFSGRQFSNSRSEMNVSTLELGDSALYLCASSLGVAGALNEQFFGPGTRLTVL.

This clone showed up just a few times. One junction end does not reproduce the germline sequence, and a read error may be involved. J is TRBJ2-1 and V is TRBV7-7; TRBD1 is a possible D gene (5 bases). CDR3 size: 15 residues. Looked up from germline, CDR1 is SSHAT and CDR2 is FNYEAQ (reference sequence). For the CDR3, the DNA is TGTGCTAGCAGCCCCGCCAGGGCCTCCTACAATGAGCAGTTCTTC. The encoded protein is CASSPARASYNEQFF.

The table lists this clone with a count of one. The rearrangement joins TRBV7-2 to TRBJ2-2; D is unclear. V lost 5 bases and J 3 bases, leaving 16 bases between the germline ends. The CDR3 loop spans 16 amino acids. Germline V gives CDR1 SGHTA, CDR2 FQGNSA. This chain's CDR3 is CASSEGSLRDTGELFF. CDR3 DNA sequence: TGTGCCAGCAGCGAAGGTAGCCTAAGAGACACCGGGGAGCTGTTTTTT.

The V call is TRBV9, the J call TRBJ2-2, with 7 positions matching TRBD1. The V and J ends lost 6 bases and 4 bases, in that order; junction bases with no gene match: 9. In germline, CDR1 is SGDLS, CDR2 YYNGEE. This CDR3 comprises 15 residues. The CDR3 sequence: CASNPGTVSTGELFF. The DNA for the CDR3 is TGTGCCAGCAACCCCGGGACAGTATCCACCGGGGAGCTGTTTTTT. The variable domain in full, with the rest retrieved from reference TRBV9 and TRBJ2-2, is DSGVTQTPKHLITATGQRVTLRCSPRSGDLSVYWYQQSLDQGLQFLIQYYNGEERAKGNILERFSAQQFPDLHSELNLSSLELGDSALYFCASNPGTVSTGELFFGEGSRLTVL.

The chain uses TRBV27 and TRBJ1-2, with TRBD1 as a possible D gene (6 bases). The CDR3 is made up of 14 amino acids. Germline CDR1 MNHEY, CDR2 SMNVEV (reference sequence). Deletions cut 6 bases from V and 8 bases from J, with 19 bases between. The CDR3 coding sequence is TGTGCCAGCAGGACAGGCGCCGGAAGAAGCGGCTACACCTTC. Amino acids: CASRTGAGRSGYTF.

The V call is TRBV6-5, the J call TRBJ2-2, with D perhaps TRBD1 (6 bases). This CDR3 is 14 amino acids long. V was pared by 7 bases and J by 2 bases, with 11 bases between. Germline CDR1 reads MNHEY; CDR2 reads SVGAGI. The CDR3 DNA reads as TGTGCCAGCAAAGAACAGGGTAACACCGGGGAGCTGTTTTTT. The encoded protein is CASKEQGNTGELFF.

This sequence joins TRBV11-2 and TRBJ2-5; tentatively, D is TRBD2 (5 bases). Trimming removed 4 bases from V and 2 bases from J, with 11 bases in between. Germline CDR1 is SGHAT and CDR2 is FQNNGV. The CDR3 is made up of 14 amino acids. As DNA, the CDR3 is TGTGCCAGCAGCTGGGGATGGACTCAAGAGACCCAGTACTTC. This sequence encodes CASSWGWTQETQYF. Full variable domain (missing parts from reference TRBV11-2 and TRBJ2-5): EAGVAQSPRYKIIEKRQSVAFWCNPISGHATLYWYQQILGQGPKLLIQFQNNGVVDDSQLPKDRFSAERLKGVDSTLKIQPAKLEDSAVYLCASSWGWTQETQYFGPGTRLLVL.

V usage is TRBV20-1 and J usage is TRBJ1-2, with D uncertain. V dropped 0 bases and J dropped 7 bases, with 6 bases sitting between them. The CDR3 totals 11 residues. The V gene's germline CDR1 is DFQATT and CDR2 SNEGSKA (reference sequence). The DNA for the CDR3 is TGCAGTGCTAGAGAGGAGGGTGGCTACACCTTC. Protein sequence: CSAREEGGYTF.

CDR3 in amino acids: CASSLERPPAAGELFF. CDR3 bases: TGCGCCAGCAGCTTGGAAAGGCCCCCTGCGGCCGGGGAGCTGTTTTTT. The rearrangement uses TRBV5-1 and TRBJ2-2, with D unresolved. The CDR3 runs 16 residues. CDR1 and CDR2 from the germline V gene are SGHRS and YFSETQ. V shed 0 bases and J shed 6 bases, with 15 bases lying between them. Full variable domain (missing parts from reference TRBV5-1 and TRBJ2-2): KAGVTQTPRYLIKTRGQQVTLSCSPISGHRSVSWYQQTPGQGLQFLFEYFSETQRNKGNFPGRFSGRQFSNSRSEMNVSTLELGDSALYLCASSLERPPAAGELFFGEGSRLTVL.

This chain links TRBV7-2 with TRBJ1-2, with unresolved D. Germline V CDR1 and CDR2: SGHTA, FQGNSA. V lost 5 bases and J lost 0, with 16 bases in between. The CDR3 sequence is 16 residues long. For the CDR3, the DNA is TGTGCCAGCAGCGCCCGACTAGTTGGAGCTAACTATGGCTACACCTTC. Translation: CASSARLVGANYGYTF.

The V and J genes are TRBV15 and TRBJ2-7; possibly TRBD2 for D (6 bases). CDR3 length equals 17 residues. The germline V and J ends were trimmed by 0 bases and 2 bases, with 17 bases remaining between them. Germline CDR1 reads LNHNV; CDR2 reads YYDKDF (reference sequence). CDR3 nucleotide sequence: TGTGCCACCAGCAGAGATTATAGGCTGGCGGGGCCCTACGAGCAGTACTTC. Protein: CATSRDYRLAGPYEQYF.

CDR3 protein: CASLSTGKDEKLFF. CDR3 DNA: TGTGCCAGCCTCAGTACAGGGAAGGATGAAAAACTGTTTTTT. V usage is TRBV2 and J usage is TRBJ1-4, with a tentative D call TRBD1 (6 bases). The germline V and J ends were trimmed by 8 bases and 6 bases, with 16 bases remaining between them. Germline V lookup: CDR1 SNHLY, CDR2 FYNNEI. CDR3 size: 14 residues.

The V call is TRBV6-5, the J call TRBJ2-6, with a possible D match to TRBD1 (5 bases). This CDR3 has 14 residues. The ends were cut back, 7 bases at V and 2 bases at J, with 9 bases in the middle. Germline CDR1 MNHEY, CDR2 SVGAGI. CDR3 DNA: TGTGCCAGCACTCCAGGGACTGGGGCCAACGTCCTGACTTTC. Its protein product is CASTPGTGANVLTF.